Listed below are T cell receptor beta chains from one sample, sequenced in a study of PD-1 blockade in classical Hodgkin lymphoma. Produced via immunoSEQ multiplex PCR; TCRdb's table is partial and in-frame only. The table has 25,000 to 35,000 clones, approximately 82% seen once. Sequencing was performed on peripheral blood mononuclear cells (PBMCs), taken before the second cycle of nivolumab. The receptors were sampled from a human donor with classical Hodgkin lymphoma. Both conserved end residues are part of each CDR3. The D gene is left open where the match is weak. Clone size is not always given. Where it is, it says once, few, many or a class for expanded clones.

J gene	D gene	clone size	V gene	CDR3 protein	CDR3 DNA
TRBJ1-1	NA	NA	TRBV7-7	CASSLVYGDTEAFF	TGTGCCAGCAGCTTAGTGTACGGTGACACTGAAGCTTTCTTT
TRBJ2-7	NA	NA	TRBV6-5	CASSYRVHEQYF	TGTGCCAGCAGTTATAGGGTCCACGAGCAGTACTTC
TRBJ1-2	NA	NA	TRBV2	CASMGAAGYGYTF	TGTGCCAGCATGGGGGCAGCGGGCTATGGCTACACCTTC
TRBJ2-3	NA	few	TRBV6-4	CASSDGTSTDTQYF	TGTGCCAGCAGTGACGGGACTAGCACAGATACGCAGTATTTT
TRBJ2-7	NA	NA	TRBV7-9	CASSPGLKSYEQYF	TGTGCCAGCAGCCCGGGACTGAAATCCTACGAGCAGTACTTC
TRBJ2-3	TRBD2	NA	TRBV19	CASRGSGRLHTDTQYF	TGTGCCAGTAGGGGTAGCGGGCGGCTCCACACAGATACGCAGTATTTT
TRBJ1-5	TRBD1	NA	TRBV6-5	CASRPGGSNQPQHF	TGTGCCAGCAGGCCAGGGGGTAGCAATCAGCCCCAGCATTTT
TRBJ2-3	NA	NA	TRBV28	CASSPGDTDTQYF	TGTGCCAGCAGCCCAGGAGACACAGATACGCAGTATTTT
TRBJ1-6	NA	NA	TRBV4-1	CASSQDPGGRSSPLHF	TGCGCCAGCAGCCAAGATCCGGGGGGACGGAGTTCACCCCTCCACTTT
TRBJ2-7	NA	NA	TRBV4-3	CASSQDRRVAYEQYF	TGCGCCAGCAGCCAAGATCGACGGGTGGCCTACGAGCAGTACTTC
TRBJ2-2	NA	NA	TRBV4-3	CASSPGGFPPGELFF	TGCGCCAGCAGCCCCGGGGGCTTCCCCCCCGGGGAGCTGTTTTTT
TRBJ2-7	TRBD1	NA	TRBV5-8	CASSFRTGSEQYF	TGTGCCAGCAGCTTCCGGACAGGCAGCGAGCAGTACTTC
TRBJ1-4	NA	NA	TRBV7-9	CASNQGPGNNEKLFF	TGTGCCAGCAACCAGGGGCCCGGGAACAATGAAAAACTGTTTTTT
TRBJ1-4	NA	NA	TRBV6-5	CASSSRVNEKLFF	TGTGCCAGCAGTTCGAGGGTTAATGAAAAACTGTTTTTT
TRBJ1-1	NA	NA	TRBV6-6	CASSILTGNLEAFF	TGTGCCAGCAGCATATTAACAGGGAACCTCGAAGCTTTCTTT
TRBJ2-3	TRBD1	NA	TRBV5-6	CASSVYRGRGTDTQYF	TGTGCCAGCAGCGTCTACAGGGGTCGAGGCACAGATACGCAGTATTTT
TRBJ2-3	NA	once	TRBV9	CASSVWGSGDTQYF	TGTGCCAGCAGCGTATGGGGTAGCGGAGATACGCAGTATTTT
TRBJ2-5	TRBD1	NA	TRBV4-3	CASSLGPGTGGETQYF	TGCGCCAGCAGCCTCGGACCCGGGACAGGGGGAGAGACCCAGTACTTC